This is a list of T cell receptor beta chains from one sample in a study of blood T cell repertoires in COVID-19. Produced via immunoSEQ multiplex PCR; TCRdb's table is partial and in-frame only. The sample yields 150,000 to 180,000 clones, 83% seen once. The sequenced material came from peripheral blood. All receptors derive from a woman aged 55-69 years with COVID-19, enrolled during active disease. Each CDR3 is given with its conserved first and last residue. A D gene is named only where the DNA matches it firmly. Clone size is given for some rows only: seen once, a few or many times, or a class if the clone is expanded.

12,TRBD1,TRBV9,TRBJ2-5,few,CASSTRGETQYF,TGTGCCAGCAGCACCAGGGGGGAGACCCAGTACTTC
15,TRBD1,TRBV5-1,TRBJ1-6,.,CASSLGGTANSPLHF,TGCGCCAGCAGCTTGGGAGGGACAGCAAATTCACCCCTCCACTTT
15,.,TRBV5-6,TRBJ1-1,once,CASSLEDRTNTEAFF,TGTGCCAGCAGCTTGGAAGACAGAACGAACACTGAAGCTTTCTTT
17,.,TRBV6-6,TRBJ2-2,.,CASSRVGGPGRTGELFF,TGTGCCAGCAGTCGGGTCGGAGGGCCTGGTAGAACCGGGGAGCTGTTTTTT
16,TRBD1,TRBV6-6,TRBJ2-3,.,CASSYIGTGPTDTQYF,TGTGCCAGCAGTTATATAGGGACAGGTCCCACAGATACGCAGTATTTT
15,TRBD2,TRBV3-1/TRBV3-2,TRBJ2-1,.,CASRQREYSYNEQFF,TGTGCCAGCAGACAGCGGGAATACTCCTACAATGAGCAGTTCTTC
15,.,TRBV11-3,TRBJ2-1,.,CASSLVTGSYNEQFF,TGTGCCAGCAGCTTAGTAACGGGCTCCTACAATGAGCAGTTCTTC
16,.,TRBV7-2,TRBJ2-5,.,CASSSTGQLLQETQYF,TGTGCCAGCAGCTCTACAGGACAGCTCCTCCAAGAGACCCAGTACTTC
14,.,TRBV4-2,TRBJ1-1,.,CASSQGDGGTEAFF,TGTGCCAGCAGCCAAGGTGACGGAGGCACTGAAGCTTTCTTT
14,.,TRBV11-2,TRBJ2-3,.,CASLDGARGDTQYF,TGTGCCAGTTTAGACGGTGCTCGCGGAGATACGCAGTATTTT
16,.,TRBV12-5,TRBJ1-1,.,CASGLAMTVMNTEAFF,TGTGCTAGTGGTTTGGCAATGACAGTTATGAACACTGAAGCTTTCTTT
15,.,TRBV10-2,TRBJ2-2,.,CASSASELASGELFF,TGCGCCAGCAGTGCTTCGGAACTAGCCTCCGGGGAGCTGTTTTTT
15,.,TRBV18,TRBJ1-4,.,CASSWTRDRNEKLFF,TGTGCCAGCTCCTGGACACGCGATCGTAATGAAAAACTGTTTTTT
12,.,TRBV28,TRBJ1-2,.,CASSLGIRSYTF,TGTGCCAGCAGTTTAGGCATCAGGAGCTACACCTTC
15,TRBD2,TRBV6-5,TRBJ2-7,.,CASSLSPGGAVEQYF,TGTGCCAGCAGTCTCTCGCCGGGAGGGGCCGTAGAGCAGTACTTC
13,.,TRBV7-3,TRBJ1-5,.,CASSLGVGQPQHF,TGTGCCAGCAGCTTGGGCGTCGGTCAGCCCCAGCATTTT
18,TRBD1,TRBV7-3,TRBJ1-1,.,CASSLTPGQGLGGTEAFF,TGTGCCAGCAGCTTAACCCCCGGACAGGGGCTCGGAGGCACTGAAGCTTTCTTT
16,.,TRBV2,TRBJ1-2,.,CASTSKGGAGLYGYTF,TGTGCCAGCACCTCTAAGGGTGGGGCAGGGCTATATGGCTACACCTTC
11,.,TRBV2,TRBJ2-3,.,CARSGSDTQYF,TGTGCCAGGTCAGGGTCAGATACGCAGTATTTT
15,.,TRBV6-5,TRBJ2-1,.,CASSPGGGGYNEQFF,TGTGCCAGCAGTCCCGGTGGGGGCGGTTACAATGAGCAGTTCTTC
15,.,TRBV7-9,TRBJ2-5,.,CASSLGAGTRETQYF,TGTGCCAGCAGCTTAGGTGCAGGCACCCGGGAGACCCAGTACTTC
15,.,TRBV3-1/TRBV3-2,TRBJ1-2,once,CASSLTPGTALGYTF,TGTGCCAGCAGCCTCACTCCCGGGACTGCGCTTGGCTACACCTTC
16,TRBD1,TRBV19,TRBJ2-1,.,CASSWAGGQGAGEQFF,TGTGCCAGTAGTTGGGCTGGCGGACAGGGGGCTGGTGAGCAGTTCTTC
15,.,TRBV6-5,TRBJ2-7,.,CASSNRPLKRDEQYF,TGTGCCAGCTCCAACCGACCTCTAAAACGGGACGAGCAGTACTTC
14,TRBD1,TRBV29-1,TRBJ1-4,.,CSALTGQANEKLFF,TGCAGCGCCCTGACAGGACAGGCTAATGAAAAACTGTTTTTT
14,.,TRBV7-2,TRBJ2-5,once,CASSLAGRGETQYF,TGTGCCAGCAGCTTAGCGGGCCGGGGAGAGACCCAGTACTTC
18,TRBD1,TRBV5-1,TRBJ1-3,.,CASSTTPGQGISGNTIYF,TGCGCCAGCAGCACCACGCCGGGACAGGGAATCTCTGGAAACACCATATATTTT
14,TRBD1,TRBV10-3,TRBJ2-7,.,CATSPTGGKNEQYF,TGTGCCACCTCCCCCACAGGGGGGAAGAACGAGCAGTACTTC
15,TRBD1,TRBV7-9,TRBJ1-4,.,CASSKQGLSNEKLFF,TGTGCCAGCAGCAAACAGGGGCTGAGTAATGAAAAACTGTTTTTT
18,TRBD1,TRBV5-1,TRBJ2-1,.,CASSLAGTGGMSYNEQFF,TGCGCCAGCAGCTTGGCCGGGACAGGGGGCATGTCCTACAATGAGCAGTTCTTC
13,.,TRBV10-2,TRBJ1-4,once,CASSGPRNEKLFF,TGCGCCAGCAGTGGTCCTCGTAATGAAAAACTGTTTTTT
15,.,TRBV7-6,TRBJ2-2,few,CASSPLPMNTGELFF,TGTGCCAGCAGCCCACTCCCCATGAACACCGGGGAGCTGTTTTTT
12,.,TRBV29-1,TRBJ2-1,.,CSAQRGYNEQFF,TGCAGCGCCCAAAGGGGCTACAATGAGCAGTTCTTC
16,TRBD1,TRBV5-4,TRBJ1-1,.,CASSLDPQGAITEAFF,TGTGCCAGCAGCTTGGACCCACAGGGGGCGATTACTGAAGCTTTCTTT
15,.,TRBV7-7,TRBJ2-1,.,CASSGSSGNYNEQFF,TGTGCTAGCAGCGGCAGTTCAGGAAACTACAATGAGCAGTTCTTC
13,TRBD2,TRBV27,TRBJ2-1,.,CASRSSGRNEQFF,TGTGCCAGTCGCTCCAGCGGGAGGAATGAGCAGTTCTTC
14,.,TRBV7-2,TRBJ2-3,.,CASRLAAGTDTQYF,TGTGCCAGCAGATTAGCGGCAGGCACAGATACGCAGTATTTT
16,TRBD1,TRBV5-1,TRBJ2-2,.,CASSITGTGYTGELFF,TGCGCCAGCAGCATTACCGGGACAGGTTACACCGGGGAGCTGTTTTTT
13,TRBD2,TRBV19,TRBJ2-3,.,CASTGGSTDTQYF,TGTGCCAGTACGGGGGGGAGCACAGATACGCAGTATTTT
15,TRBD2,TRBV14,TRBJ2-1,.,CASSPSGGTINEQFF,TGTGCCAGCAGCCCTAGCGGGGGGACCATCAATGAGCAGTTCTTC
14,.,TRBV12-5,TRBJ2-4,once,CASGEAGAGNIQYF,TGTGCTAGTGGGGAGGCAGGGGCTGGAAACATTCAGTACTTC
14,TRBD1,TRBV18,TRBJ1-1,.,CASSPQLDRAEAFF,TGTGCCAGCTCACCCCAACTGGACAGGGCAGAAGCTTTCTTT
14,TRBD1,TRBV9,TRBJ1-4,medium-sized,CASNQGQPNEKLFF,TGTGCCAGCAATCAGGGACAGCCGAATGAAAAACTGTTTTTT
13,TRBD1,TRBV30,TRBJ1-2,.,CAWRTGYGYGYTF,TGTGCCTGGAGGACAGGGTACGGCTATGGCTACACCTTC
15,TRBD2,TRBV11-2,TRBJ2-5,.,CASSFLAGGQETQYF,TGTGCCAGCAGCTTTCTAGCGGGAGGCCAAGAGACCCAGTACTTC
14,TRBD1,TRBV3-1/TRBV3-2,TRBJ2-1,.,CASSLFRDSNEQFF,TGTGCCAGCAGCCTATTTCGGGACAGTAATGAGCAGTTCTTC
16,TRBD1,TRBV5-5,TRBJ2-2,.,CASSFIRGQSTGELFF,TGTGCCAGCAGCTTCATCAGGGGGCAAAGTACCGGGGAGCTGTTTTTT
19,TRBD2,TRBV14,TRBJ2-1,.,CASSPSRGTSGVSYNEQFF,TGTGCCAGCAGCCCATCTCGTGGGACTAGCGGAGTCTCCTACAATGAGCAGTTCTTC
12,.,TRBV12-3/TRBV12-4,TRBJ1-2,.,CASSFGIYGYTF,TGTGCCAGCAGTTTCGGGATCTATGGCTACACCTTC
14,.,TRBV6-1,TRBJ1-5,once,CASSEGGLNQPQHF,TGTGCCAGCAGTGAAGGGGGCCTCAATCAGCCCCAGCATTTT
14,TRBD1,TRBV9,TRBJ1-1,.,CASSVPGTGGEAFF,TGTGCCAGCAGCGTACCCGGGACAGGGGGTGAAGCTTTCTTT
15,.,TRBV3-1/TRBV3-2,TRBJ1-2,.,CASSPTRTANYGYTF,TGTGCCAGCAGCCCTACCAGGACAGCTAACTATGGCTACACCTTC
14,.,TRBV14,TRBJ1-6,.,CASSQVRENSPLHF,TGTGCCAGCAGCCAAGTCAGGGAAAATTCACCCCTCCACTTT
16,.,TRBV7-6,TRBJ1-4,.,CASSLAVWTVNEKLFF,TGTGCCAGCAGCTTAGCAGTGTGGACTGTTAATGAAAAACTGTTTTTT
16,TRBD1,TRBV18,TRBJ1-4,.,CASSQTGVPTNEKLFF,TGTGCCAGCTCGCAAACAGGGGTCCCAACTAATGAAAAACTGTTTTTT
16,TRBD1,TRBV18,TRBJ1-1,.,CASSPLLDRGNTEAFF,TGTGCCAGCTCACCTTTATTAGACAGGGGGAACACTGAAGCTTTCTTT
14,TRBD1,TRBV7-9,TRBJ2-1,.,CASRGTGPYNEQFF,TGTGCCAGCAGAGGGACAGGACCCTACAATGAGCAGTTCTTC
17,.,TRBV21-1,TRBJ2-2,many,CASSNIAGVPNTGELFF,TGTGCCAGCAGCAATATAGCGGGAGTCCCGAACACCGGGGAGCTGTTTTTT